A selection of T cell receptor beta chains follows, all from one sample in a study of cytomegalovirus exposure and HLA in healthy donors. The method was immunoSEQ multiplex PCR; TCRdb's version includes in-frame clones alone and lacks a portion of them. The sample lists about 130,000 clones, 60% to 75% seen once, with under 6.5% in the top ten. Sequencing input: PBMCs. The receptor set was obtained from a woman aged 45 to 65 in good health and CMV-seropositive. Both conserved end residues are part of each CDR3. A D gene is named only where the DNA matches it firmly. Rows give clone size only sometimes, using once, few, many, or a class for an expanded clone.

TGTGCCTGGAGCGCCGGGACAGGGGGTGCTGGAAAACTGTTTTTT,CAWSAGTGGAGKLFF,TRBD1,TRBJ1-4,once,TRBV30
TGTGCCAGCAGCTCACAGGGGCGTCCCTCCTACAATGAGCAGTTCTTC,CASSSQGRPSYNEQFF,TRBD1,TRBJ2-1,few,TRBV7-9
TGTGCCAGCAGCTTATGGGCTAGCACAGATACGCAGTATTTT,CASSLWASTDTQYF,-,TRBJ2-3,-,TRBV7-2
TGTGCCAGTACTCCACAGGTCATGGGGGGCAATGAGCAGTTCTTC,CASTPQVMGGNEQFF,-,TRBJ2-1,-,TRBV2
TGTGCCAGCTCACCTCCCACAGGGAGACCCTACGAGCAGTACTTC,CASSPPTGRPYEQYF,-,TRBJ2-7,-,TRBV18
TGTGCCAGCAGTTACGCGGACAGCAAAATCTATGGCTACACCTTC,CASSYADSKIYGYTF,-,TRBJ1-2,once,TRBV6-5
TGTGCCAGCAGCCTTACTAGCACAGATACGCAGTATTTT,CASSLTSTDTQYF,-,TRBJ2-3,-,TRBV5-4
TGTGCCAGCAGCCTGACAGGGATCAGTTCACCCCTCCACTTT,CASSLTGISSPLHF,TRBD1,TRBJ1-6,-,TRBV2
TGTGCCAGCAGCTCACAGGCTATGAACACTGAAGCTTTCTTT,CASSSQAMNTEAFF,-,TRBJ1-1,once,TRBV7-8
TGTGCCAGCAAATGGAGACAGAACTACGAGCAGTACTTC,CASKWRQNYEQYF,-,TRBJ2-7,-,TRBV13
TGTGCCAGCAGTTTGGACAGGGTAAAAGAGACCCAGTACTTC,CASSLDRVKETQYF,TRBD1,TRBJ2-5,-,TRBV6-5
TGTGCCAGCAGTTTGAGGGGACAGGGTTCTTCACCCCTCCACTTT,CASSLRGQGSSPLHF,TRBD1,TRBJ1-6,-,TRBV11-2
TGTGCCAGCTCACCGAGGGCAGATAACACTGAAGCTTTCTTT,CASSPRADNTEAFF,-,TRBJ1-1,-,TRBV18
TGCAGTGCTAGGGAGGGGTATGGCTACACCTTC,CSAREGYGYTF,-,TRBJ1-2,-,TRBV20-1
TGTGCCAGCTCACCCCCGGGACAGGGGTCGTACGAGCAGTACTTC,CASSPPGQGSYEQYF,TRBD1,TRBJ2-7,-,TRBV18
TGTGCCAGCAGTGGGACAGCTTTTTACGAGCAGTACTTC,CASSGTAFYEQYF,-,TRBJ2-7,few,TRBV6-1